The clone carrying this T cell receptor (beta chain) appeared a few times. What it binds is unknown. These data are taken from a study of cytomegalovirus exposure and HLA in healthy donors. In germline, CDR1 is SGHAT, CDR2 FQNNGV. The CDR3 length is 16 residues. Trimming at V came to 4 bases and at J to 9 bases, leaving 16 bases not matched to a gene. It was with 60 Vbeta and 13 Jbeta primers that the PCR ran. Sequencing used immunoSEQ multiplex PCR; TCRdb keeps in-frame clones, though not all of them. Seen here are some 120,000 clones, roughly 69% observed once, and the top ten hold just under 9.5%. Points from the study as a whole: Sequencing depth across donors, presence/absence analyses assumed, was roughly uniform.

The clonotype originates from a woman aged 40 to 50 in good health and CMV-seropositive. The J gene is TRBJ1-1, the V gene TRBV11-2; 8 bases are shared with TRBD1. The sample consisted of PBMCs. CDR3 protein: CASSSITGRGHIQAFF. The CDR3 region has the DNA TGTGCCAGCAGCTCGATTACGGGCAGGGGGCATATTCAAGCTTTCTTT. Based on the CDR3 plus reference TRBV11-2 and TRBJ1-1, the full variable domain is EAGVAQSPRYKIIEKRQSVAFWCNPISGHATLYWYQQILGQGPKLLIQFQNNGVVDDSQLPKDRFSAERLKGVDSTLKIQPAKLEDSAVYLCASSSITGRGHIQAFFGQGTRLTVV.